These T cell receptor beta chains were read from a single sample in a study of regulatory T cells in long-lasting Graves disease. TCRdb reprocessed the multiplex PCR reads via MiXCR and lists one record per CDR3 protein. The sample holds 350,000 to 550,000 distinct CDR3 sequences, about 16% seen once. A further study also used this sample, focusing on T cells in Graves' hyperthyroidism and ophthalmopathy.

Sequenced here: peripheral blood mononuclear cells (PBMCs), sampled at new diagnosis, from a patient treated with antithyroid drugs. These receptors came from a woman in her 30s with Graves disease. The CDR3 runs from the conserved cysteine through the conserved F or W. The D gene is left open where the match is weak. Size is omitted from some rows. Given values are once, few, many or a class for expanded clones.

CDR3 protein | CDR3 DNA | J gene | V gene | D gene | clone size
CSATGTSGPFYEQYF | TGCAGTGCGACCGGGACTAGCGGGCCTTTCTACGAGCAGTACTTC | TRBJ2-7 | TRBV20-1 | TRBD2 | few
CSARGTGMIHNEQFF | TGCAGTGCTAGGGGGACAGGGATGATCCACAATGAGCAGTTCTTC | TRBJ2-1 | TRBV20-1 | TRBD1 | NA
CASGLNRGGNQPQHF | TGTGCCAGCGGCCTTAACAGGGGCGGCAATCAGCCCCAGCATTTT | TRBJ1-5 | TRBV6-1 | TRBD1 | NA
CASGMSRDRARFEKLFF | TGTGCCAGCGGCATGTCCCGGGACAGGGCCCGTTTTGAAAAACTGTTTTTT | TRBJ1-4 | TRBV7-9 | TRBD1 | NA
CASSTRASGGGLVSYEQYF | TGTGCCAGCAGTACTAGGGCTAGCGGAGGGGGGTTGGTCTCCTACGAGCAGTACTTC | TRBJ2-7 | TRBV13 | NA | NA
CASSLGGNAPNEQFF | TGCGCCAGCAGCTTGGGCGGGAACGCCCCTAATGAGCAGTTCTTC | TRBJ2-1 | TRBV5-1 | NA | many
CASSYSSSSLEQFF | TGTGCCAGCAGTTACTCGAGCAGTAGTCTTGAGCAGTTCTTC | TRBJ2-1 | TRBV6-5 | NA | many
CASSSSSGQGGTMNTEAFF | TGCGCCAGCAGCTCTAGTTCGGGACAGGGGGGAACCATGAACACTGAAGCTTTCTTT | TRBJ1-1 | TRBV5-1 | TRBD1 | few
CASSWGQGGGTGTQYF | TGCGCCAGCAGCTGGGGACAGGGAGGAGGAACAGGTACGCAGTATTTT | TRBJ2-3 | TRBV5-1 | TRBD1 | few
CASSPLVQGWNYGYTF | TGTGCCAGCTCACCACTGGTCCAGGGGTGGAACTATGGCTACACCTTC | TRBJ1-2 | TRBV18 | NA | many
CASRLAGTYEQYF | TGTGCCAGTAGGCTAGCGGGGACCTACGAGCAGTACTTC | TRBJ2-7 | TRBV19 | TRBD2 | many